This is a list of T cell receptor beta chains from one sample in a study of shared clonotypes between healthy human individuals. This table comes from immunoSEQ multiplex PCR, and its TCRdb copy is limited to in-frame clones, with some not included. The top ten clones hold around 1.1% of a sample with some 2,000,000 clones, approximately 95% of them seen once. Sequenced sample: naive CD8+ T cells sorted from blood. The receptors originated from a man younger than 30 in good health. Both conserved end residues are part of each CDR3.

v_call cdr3_aa
TRBV7-7 CASTQKGDGYTF
TRBV19 CASSMVSENTEAFF
TRBV2 CASRATGTMNTEAFF
TRBV6-5 CASSIGGQGVYEQYF
TRBV30 CAWSVRLANEQFF
TRBV5-8 CATKGHLETQYF
TRBV5-6 CASSLQGAGTEAFF
TRBV4-1 CASSQDHTWGQGNSPLHF
TRBV7-9 CASSSGFELPANGQFF
TRBV11-1 CASSLSWSTEAFF
TRBV27 CASRVLAGISTDTQYF
TRBV5-6 CASSSSSTSSYNSPLHF
TRBV6-5 CASSYSTGGDTQYF
TRBV15 CATSISIGTDYEQYF
TRBV4-1 CASSPTGGFGTDTQYF
TRBV7-9 CASSLQTDGYTF
TRBV4-3 CASSQVWGGNQPQHF
TRBV4-3 CASSPGVGLASGITGELFF
TRBV29-1 CSVEDWTDIHLTTDTQYF
TRBV5-1 CASSADPAWQGADTGELFF